The 19 T cell receptor beta chains below were found in one sample sequenced in a study of T cells in Graves' hyperthyroidism and ophthalmopathy. RNA transcripts were the template for amplifying TCR beta CDR3 regions. When the TCR CDR3 underwent first-round RT-PCR, the HTBI primer set was used. One entry per CDR3 protein, called by TCRdb with MiXCR from the multiplex PCR reads. The repertoire consists of about 400,000 distinct CDR3 sequences, with about 15% occurring once and the leading ten covering about 30%. What was sequenced was blood. The receptors were gathered from a woman in her 30s with Graves' hyperthyroidism.

In this sample, this clonotype turned up many times. The rearrangement joins TRBV28 to TRBJ2-3; TRBD2 matches 12 bases. Germline V gene lookup returns CDR1 MDHEN and CDR2 SYDVKM. The CDR3 sequence is 15 residues long. V lost 5 bases to trimming and J lost 4 bases; unmatched junction nucleotides: 4. This CDR3 is CASSRLAGVADTQYF. CDR3 DNA: TGTGCCAGCAGTCGACTAGCGGGAGTAGCAGATACGCAGTATTTT.

In this sample, this clonotype turned up many times. V gene TRBV5-5 combines with J gene TRBJ1-1; perhaps TRBD1 as D (5 bases). Trimming left V 1 base short and J 10 bases short, with 11 bases between. CDR1 is SGHKS, CDR2 YYEKEE, per germline (reference sequence). This CDR3 has 12 residues. CDR3 amino acids: CASSLSGRRAFF. In nucleotides, the CDR3 is TGTGCCAGCAGCTTGTCGGGGCGAAGAGCTTTCTTT.

This clonotype was recorded at least ten times. The chain carries TRBV6-1 and TRBJ1-1, with unresolved D. Trimming cost V 8 bases and J 5 bases, with 21 bases left between them. Germline V gives CDR1 MNHNS, CDR2 SASEGT. The CDR3 consists of 15 residues. The CDR3 sequence: CASGGPARLRTEAFF. The CDR3 DNA reads TGTGCCAGCGGAGGCCCGGCGCGGCTGAGGACTGAAGCTTTCTTT.

This clonotype was seen repeatedly, ten times or more. The junction and the germline gene differ at one end; a read error may be behind it. This sequence joins TRBV7-9 and TRBJ1-1, with D perhaps matching TRBD1 (5 bases). This CDR3 region has 15 residues. Germline CDR1 is SEHNR and CDR2 is FQNEAQ (reference sequence). The CDR3 protein is CASSPPGYRNAEAFF. For the CDR3, the DNA is TGTGCCAGCAGCCCTCCGGGGTACAGGAACGCTGAAGCTTTCTTT.

This clonotype was detected a few times. The chain is built from TRBV20-1 and TRBJ2-7, with D unclear. The CDR3 spans 15 residues. V was pared by 0 bases and J by 2 bases, with 14 bases between. CDR1 DFQATT and CDR2 SNEGSKA come from the germline V gene (reference sequence). The CDR3 protein is CSARDLSAITYEQYF. CDR3 sequence (DNA): TGCAGTGCTAGAGATCTCTCCGCAATAACCTACGAGCAGTACTTC.

This clonotype was found many times. The V call is TRBV3-1, the J call TRBJ2-7; TRBD1 matches 7 bases. Germline CDR1 and CDR2: LGHDT and YNNKEL (reference sequence). The CDR3 extends over 14 amino acids. V dropped 5 bases and J dropped 0; count of bases not matched to a gene: 4. CDR3 sequence (DNA): TGTGCCAGCAGCTTTACAGGGGACTCCTACGAGCAGTACTTC. Translation: CASSFTGDSYEQYF.

This clonotype was picked up many times. The chain employs TRBV3-1 and TRBJ1-1; possibly TRBD1 for D (5 bases). The germline V gene encodes CDR1 LGHDT and CDR2 YNNKEL (reference sequence). The CDR3 consists of 16 residues. With 5 bases removed from V and 4 bases from J, the gap between germline ends came to 20 bases. Here the CDR3 reads CASSYRTVRGGTEAFF. The CDR3 DNA reads TGTGCCAGCAGCTACCGGACCGTGAGGGGTGGCACTGAAGCTTTCTTT.

The J gene is TRBJ2-2, the V gene TRBV2, with 7 bases fitting TRBD2. This CDR3 contains 14 residues. CDR1 SNHLY and CDR2 FYNNEI come from the germline V gene. With V trimmed by 8 bases and J by 1 base, 4 bases remained unmatched. CDR3 sequence: CASGLAENTGELFF. CDR3 sequence (DNA): TGTGCCAGCGGTCTAGCGGAGAACACCGGGGAGCTGTTTTTT. Together with reference TRBV2 and TRBJ2-2, the CDR3 gives the full variable domain: EPEVTQTPSHQVTQMGQEVILRCVPISNHLYFYWYRQILGQKVEFLVSFYNNEISEKSEIFDDQFSVERPDGSNFTLKIRSTKLEDSAMYFCASGLAENTGELFFGEGSRLTVL.

This clonotype was detected ten times or more. The V call is TRBV28, the J call TRBJ2-1; TRBD2 aligns across 10 bases. The germline gives CDR1 MDHEN, CDR2 SYDVKM. Trimming took 1 base from V and 7 from J; bases not matched to a gene: 7. The CDR3 totals 16 residues. CDR3 DNA: TGTGCCAGCAGTTTATACCCAGCGGGAGGGCAAAATGAGCAGTTCTTC. Encoded protein: CASSLYPAGGQNEQFF. The variable domain in full, with the rest retrieved from reference TRBV28 and TRBJ2-1, is DVKVTQSSRYLVKRTGEKVFLECVQDMDHENMFWYRQDPGLGLRLIYFSYDVKMKEKGDIPEGYSVSREKKERFSLILESASTNQTSMYLCASSLYPAGGQNEQFFGPGTRLTVL.

This clonotype was recorded at least ten times. The chain couples TRBV18 to TRBJ2-3; no reliable D call. Looked up from germline, CDR1 is KGHSH and CDR2 is LQKENI. The V gene lost 0 bases and the J gene lost 2 bases, with 15 bases spanning the gap. This CDR3 spans 17 amino acids. CDR3 in amino acids: CASSPPDPTTLTDTQYF. The CDR3 nucleotides read TGTGCCAGCTCACCACCAGACCCCACCACTCTCACAGATACGCAGTATTTT.

This clonotype was recorded at least ten times. This rearrangement joins TRBV15 to TRBJ2-5; D call uncertain. The CDR3 loop spans 13 amino acids. The V gene lost 0 bases and the J gene lost 1 base, with 3 bases spanning the gap. Per germline, CDR1 LNHNV and CDR2 YYDKDF (reference sequence). The CDR3 sequence: CATSRDSQETQYF. In DNA, the CDR3 is TGTGCCACCAGCAGAGACAGCCAAGAGACCCAGTACTTC.

This clonotype was seen only a few times. Being one base from a much bigger clone, this may be a read error. The J gene is TRBJ2-3, the V gene TRBV28, with 7 bases aligning to TRBD2. In germline, CDR1 is MDHEN, CDR2 SYDVKM. There are 14 residues in the CDR3. The CDR3 sequence: CASSLGSGWDTRYF. The DNA for the CDR3 is TGTGCCAGCAGTTTAGGTAGCGGGTGGGATACGCGGTATTTT.

This clonotype was counted once. The chain couples TRBV5-1 to TRBJ2-1, with 7 bases that match TRBD1. This CDR3 spans 14 amino acids. J gave up 7 bases and V 0 bases, and 4 bases lay outside the gene matches. Germline V gene data show CDR1 as SGHRS and CDR2 as YFSETQ. CDR3 amino acids: CASSLEIQGNEQFF. The CDR3 nucleotides read TGCGCCAGCAGCTTGGAGATACAGGGGAATGAGCAGTTCTTC.

V usage is TRBV12-5 and J usage is TRBJ2-1, with 10 bases that match TRBD2. The CDR3 consists of 13 residues. V trimming: 6 bases; J trimming: 12 bases; junction bases outside the gene matches: 8. Per germline, CDR1 LGHNT and CDR2 FRNRAP. Here the CDR3 reads CASGRRWTSGQFF. CDR3 sequence (DNA): TGTGCTAGTGGCCGCCGCTGGACTAGCGGGCAGTTCTTC.

Remarks on this clonotype: One base away lies a much larger clone, so this may be a sequencing read error. The chain links TRBV2 to TRBJ1-1; TRBD1 is a possible D gene (5 bases). Germline V CDR1 and CDR2: SNHLY, FYNNEI. The CDR3 is 14 residues long. CDR3 nucleotides: TGTGCCAGCAGTGAGGGGGAGGGGAACACTGTAGCTTTCTTT. The encoded protein is CASSEGEGNTVAFF.

The chain recombines TRBV19 with TRBJ2-1; 12 bases line up with TRBD2. Trimming took 6 bases from V and 8 from J; bases not matched to a gene: 11. Germline V CDR1 and CDR2: LNHDA, SQIVND (reference sequence). CDR3 size: 16 residues. Written as DNA, the CDR3 is TGTGCCAGTAGCGCTTCTAGCGGGAGGGCGAGGGATGAGCAGTTCTTC. This translates into CASSASSGRARDEQFF.

This clonotype occurred a few times. An end of the junction differs from the germline gene, which may be a read error. The gene calls are TRBV28 and TRBJ2-7; D remains ambiguous. Germline V gene data show CDR1 as MDHEN and CDR2 as SYDVKM. The CDR3 is 12 residues long. The CDR3 nucleotides are TGTGCCAGCAGTTTAGGAGCCTACGAGCAGTGCTTC. Residues: CASSLGAYEQCF.

This clonotype was seen a few times. This sequence joins TRBV30 and TRBJ2-7; TRBD2 matches at 14 bases. The CDR3 runs 13 residues. J was trimmed by 3 bases and V by 7 bases; bases with no gene match: 2. Per the germline V gene, CDR1 is GTSNPN and CDR2 is SVGIG (reference sequence). CDR3 coding DNA: TGTGCCTTAGGACTAGCGGGAGGCTACGAGCAGTACTTC. Its translation: CALGLAGGYEQYF. The entire variable domain, with the rest obtained from reference TRBV30 and TRBJ2-7, is as follows: SQTIHQWPATLVQPVGSPLSLECTVEGTSNPNLYWYRQAAGRGLQLLFYSVGIGQISSEVPQNLSASRPQDRQFILSSKKLLLSDSGFYLCALGLAGGYEQYFGPGTRLTVT.

The V call is TRBV15, the J call TRBJ2-3; D ambiguous. Deletions cut 0 bases from V and 5 bases from J, with 12 bases between. The CDR3 is 15 residues long. Germline V lookup: CDR1 LNHNV, CDR2 YYDKDF (reference sequence). The DNA for the CDR3 is TGTGCCACCAGCAGAGATGCTGGCGGCGGAGATACGCAGTATTTT. This sequence encodes CATSRDAGGGDTQYF.